Sequencing of this TCR beta chain was carried out in a study of blood T cell repertoires in COVID-19. Across the whole study: The origin of the acute and convalescent COVID-19 samples was the United States, Italy and Spain. Nucleic acid was either cDNA or gDNA, and it came from T cells, B-cell-depleted T cells, or PBMCs.

Authors' processing steps: Amplification of reference gene primers was used by the study to estimate nucleated cell counts. The data were produced by immunoSEQ multiplex PCR, yet TCRdb's version contains in-frame clones alone and is incomplete. V and J calls and clone size are copied from that table; D and trimming were computed from the DNA. Altogether 200,000 to 300,000 clones are present, approximately 84% being singletons, with the ten largest covering 8% to 9.5%. Germline lookup yields CDR1 LGHDT and CDR2 YNNKEL (reference sequence). The CDR3 totals 14 residues. Trimming shortened V by 3 bases and J by 0 bases, and 8 bases separated the two germline ends.

The TCR comes from a human donor in a cohort sampled during active COVID-19. The source material was peripheral blood. The V and J genes are TRBV3-1 (or the pseudogene TRBV3-2) and TRBJ1-2; no definite D call. CDR3 sequence: CASSQSTANYGYTF. Here the CDR3 DNA reads TGTGCCAGCAGCCAGAGCACAGCTAACTATGGCTACACCTTC.